The subject of this entry is one T cell receptor (beta chain). The PCR had 60 Vbeta and 13 Jbeta primers. The data were produced by immunoSEQ multiplex PCR, yet TCRdb's version contains in-frame clones alone and is incomplete. Of under 200,000 clones in the sample, roughly 75% were seen once. The data originate from a study of cytomegalovirus exposure and HLA in healthy donors. Sequenced sample: PBMCs. The sequence derives from a man in his forties or fifties in good health and CMV-seronegative.

CDR3 nucleotide sequence: TGTGCCAGCAGTGAAGGACTAGCGGGGGATCAAGAGACCCAGTACTTC. It translates to CASSEGLAGDQETQYF. V and J are TRBV2 and TRBJ2-5, with 12 bases aligning to TRBD2. V lost 1 base and J lost 2; bases outside the gene matches: 2. Germline lookup yields CDR1 SNHLY and CDR2 FYNNEI. CDR3 length equals 16 residues.